Included here is one T cell receptor (beta chain) sequence, with context. Antigen: not known. The data derive from a study of graft-versus-host responses after intestinal transplantation. Study as a whole: Multivisceral, liver-intestinal, or isolated intestinal transplants were given to recipients. Study-wide results and caveats: Marrow from the recipient contained GvH clones, some of which had appeared first in ileum or blood. Within allografts, high graft-versus-host to host-versus-graft clonal ratios were seen among patients with graft-donor T cell macrochimerism.

Here immunoSEQ multiplex PCR was the method, and the copy in TCRdb shows in-frame clones only, minus some. The table has about 120,000 clones, 85% to 95% seen once. The receptor's source is a human donor who received an intestinal transplant. The specimen comprised unstimulated CD8+ T cells sorted from spleen or lymph node cells, sampled before intestinal transplant.

CDR3 DNA: TGTGCCAGTAGTATTGGACAGGGTGGGGTCTACGAGCAGTACTTC. This codes for CASSIGQGGVYEQYF. The rearrangement joins TRBV19 to TRBJ2-5, with 8 positions matching TRBD1. With the DNA end fitting TRBJ2-7 better, the J assignment may be wrong. CDR1 is LNHDA and CDR2 is SQIVND in the germline V gene (reference sequence). The CDR3 spans 15 residues.